Shown below are 5 T cell receptor beta chains from a single sample sequenced in a study of early T cells in non-severe SARS-CoV-2 infection. TCRdb fed the 5' RACE reads into MiXCR, producing one record per CDR3 protein. The sample holds tens of thousands of distinct CDR3 sequences, approximately 9.1% seen once. What was sequenced was whole blood. The receptors shown here come from an adult who was a healthcare worker with PCR-confirmed SARS-CoV-2 infection or an uninfected control (not recorded which).

Regarding this clonotype: Since a much larger clone is just one base distant, this may be a read error. The chain couples TRBV4-2 to TRBJ2-7; a weak D match, TRBD1 (6 bases). CDR3 length equals 15 residues. Germline V gene lookup returns CDR1 LGHNA and CDR2 YNFKEQ. The CDR3 sequence: CASRHDQTGPAEQYF. CDR3 DNA: TGTGCCAGCCGCCACGACCAAACAGGGCCTGCCGAGCAGTACTTC.

This clonotype was seen many times. This rearrangement joins TRBV7-2 to TRBJ1-6, with a possible D match to TRBD1 (6 bases). This CDR3 has 15 amino acids. Trimming took off 3 bases at V and 7 bases at J, with 13 bases between the two ends. CDR1 and CDR2 (germline): SGHTA, FQGNSA. The CDR3 DNA sequence: TGTGCCAGCAGCTTCGACAGGCGGCCCAATTCACCCCTCCACTTT. It specifies CASSFDRRPNSPLHF. Full variable domain (outside the CDR3, taken from reference TRBV7-2 and TRBJ1-6): GAGVSQSPSNKVTEKGKDVELRCDPISGHTALYWYRQSLGQGLEFLIYFQGNSAPDKSGLPSDRFSAERTGGSVSTLTIQRTQQEDSAVYLCASSFDRRPNSPLHFGNGTRLTVT.

This clonotype was observed at least ten times. The V gene is TRBV6-1, the J gene TRBJ1-4; D is perhaps TRBD1 (6 bases). V lost 7 bases and J lost 7, with 22 bases in between. The CDR3 is 16 residues long. CDR1 MNHNS and CDR2 SASEGT come from the germline V gene. Here the CDR3 reads CASNKGGLRHFEKLFF. DNA of the CDR3: TGTGCCAGCAATAAGGGGGGGCTGAGGCACTTTGAAAAACTGTTTTTT.

This rearrangement joins TRBV3-1 to TRBJ2-7; D unclear. CDR3 length equals 12 residues. CDR1 is LGHDT and CDR2 is YNNKEL in the germline V gene (reference sequence). With 3 bases removed from V and 4 bases from J, the gap between germline ends came to 7 bases. The CDR3 loop is CASSQTPYEQYF. The CDR3 bases are TGTGCCAGCAGCCAGACACCTTACGAGCAGTACTTC.

This clonotype was found many times. The V gene is TRBV28, the J gene TRBJ2-2, with D perhaps matching TRBD2 (6 bases). Germline CDR1 and CDR2: MDHEN and SYDVKM. The CDR3 is 14 residues long. Trimming removed 5 bases at V and 4 bases at J, with 11 bases between. The DNA of the CDR3 is TGTGCCAGCAGTGGCATGGGGGGCACCGGGGAGCTGTTTTTT. Translated, it gives CASSGMGGTGELFF.